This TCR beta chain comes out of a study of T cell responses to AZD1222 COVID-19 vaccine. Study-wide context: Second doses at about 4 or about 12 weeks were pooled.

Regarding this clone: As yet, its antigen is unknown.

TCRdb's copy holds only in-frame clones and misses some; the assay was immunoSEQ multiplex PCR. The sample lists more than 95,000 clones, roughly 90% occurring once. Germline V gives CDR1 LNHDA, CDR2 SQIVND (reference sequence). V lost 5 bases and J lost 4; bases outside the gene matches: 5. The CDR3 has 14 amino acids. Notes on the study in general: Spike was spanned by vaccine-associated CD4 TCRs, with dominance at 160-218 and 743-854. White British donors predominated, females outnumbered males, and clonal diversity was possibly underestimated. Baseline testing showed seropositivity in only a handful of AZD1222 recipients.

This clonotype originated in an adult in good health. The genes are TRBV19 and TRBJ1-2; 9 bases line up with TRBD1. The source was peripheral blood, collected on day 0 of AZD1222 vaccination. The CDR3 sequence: CASSVTGGVYGYTF. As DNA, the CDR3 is TGTGCCAGTAGTGTAACAGGGGGCGTCTATGGCTACACCTTC.